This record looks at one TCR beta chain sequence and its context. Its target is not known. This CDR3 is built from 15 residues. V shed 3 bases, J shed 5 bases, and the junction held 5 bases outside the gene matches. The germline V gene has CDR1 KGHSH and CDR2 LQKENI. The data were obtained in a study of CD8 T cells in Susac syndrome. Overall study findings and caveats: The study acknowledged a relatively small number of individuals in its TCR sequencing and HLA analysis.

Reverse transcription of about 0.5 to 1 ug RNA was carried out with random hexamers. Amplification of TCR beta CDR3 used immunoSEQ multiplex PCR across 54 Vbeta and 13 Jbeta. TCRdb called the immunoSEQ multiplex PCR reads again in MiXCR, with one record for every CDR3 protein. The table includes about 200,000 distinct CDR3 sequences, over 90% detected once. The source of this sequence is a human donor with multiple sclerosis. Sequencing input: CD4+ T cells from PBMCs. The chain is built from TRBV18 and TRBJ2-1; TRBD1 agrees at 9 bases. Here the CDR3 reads CASSPLGTGNNEQFF. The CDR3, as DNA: TGTGCCAGCTCACCTCTTGGGACAGGGAACAATGAGCAGTTCTTC.